Below, 13 T cell receptor beta chains from the same sample are listed, as sequenced in a study of shared clonotypes between healthy human individuals. Assay: immunoSEQ multiplex PCR; the TCRdb copy retains only in-frame clones and omits some. The sample consists of under 130,000 clones, roughly 66% of them appearing once. Sequencing input: memory CD8+ T cells sorted from blood. The subset was: CD45RO+ cells pooled with CCR7-negative TemRA cells. The receptors were sampled from a woman under 40 in good health.

The chain carries TRBV7-9 and TRBJ2-1; the D gene is possibly TRBD2 (6 bases). The V end was cut by 7 bases, the J end by 7 bases, with 11 bases between. This CDR3 spans 12 amino acids. CDR1 is SEHNR and CDR2 is FQNEAQ in the germline V gene (reference sequence). The CDR3 loop reads CASNPGGNEQFF. The CDR3 DNA is TGTGCCAGCAACCCTGGGGGGAATGAGCAGTTCTTC.

Concerning this clone: Other DNA sequences in this specimen translate into the identical CDR3. The rearrangement joins TRBV5-1 to TRBJ2-2; 12 nucleotides line up with TRBD2. Germline CDR1 and CDR2: SGHRS and YFSETQ. This CDR3 spans 16 amino acids. The V and J ends lost 1 base and 4 bases, in that order; junction bases with no gene match: 2. CDR3 sequence: CASSLTLAGGTGELFF. CDR3 DNA: TGCGCCAGCAGCTTGACACTAGCGGGAGGCACCGGGGAGCTGTTTTTT.

This chain connects TRBV7-8 to TRBJ1-1, with 10 bases matching TRBD1. This CDR3 has 14 residues. V gave up 3 bases and J gave up 4 bases; unmatched junction bases: 2. The germline CDR1 and CDR2 sequences are SGHVS and FQNEAQ. The DNA for the CDR3 is TGTGCCAGCAGCTTGGGACAGGGGTTCACTGAAGCTTTCTTT. This encodes CASSLGQGFTEAFF.

V is TRBV19 and J is TRBJ2-1; TRBD2 matches 10 bases. The germline V gene has CDR1 LNHDA and CDR2 SQIVND (reference sequence). V lost 5 bases to trimming and J lost 5 bases; unmatched junction nucleotides: 12. This CDR3 contains 17 residues. As DNA, the CDR3 is TGTGCCAGTAGTTTTACTAGCGGGAAAGGGAGGGACAATGAGCAGTTCTTC. Its protein is CASSFTSGKGRDNEQFF. The variable domain in full, completed from reference TRBV19 and TRBJ2-1, reads DGGITQSPKYLFRKEGQNVTLSCEQNLNHDAMYWYRQDPGQGLRLIYYSQIVNDFQKGDIAEGYSVSREKKESFPLTVTSAQKNPTAFYLCASSFTSGKGRDNEQFFGPGTRLTVL.

This CDR3 reads CASSQGGGGFTDTQYF. In DNA form, the CDR3 reads TGCGCCAGCAGCCAAGGGGGGGGCGGTTTCACAGATACGCAGTATTTT. The chain carries TRBV4-1 and TRBJ2-3; possibly TRBD2 for D (7 bases). The CDR3 runs to 16 residues. From germline, CDR1 is MGHRA and CDR2 YSYEKL. V gave up 1 base and J gave up 2 bases, with 13 bases separating them.

As regards this clone: The identical CDR3 is also encoded by other nucleotide sequences in the sample. This chain joins TRBV9 and TRBJ1-1; no reliable D call. Trimming pared 2 bases from V and 4 bases from J, leaving 12 bases between. This CDR3 is built from 14 residues. Germline V gene lookup returns CDR1 SGDLS and CDR2 YYNGEE. As DNA, the CDR3 is TGTGCCAGCAGCGTTTCGTGGGGTTCCACTGAAGCTTTCTTT. This codes for CASSVSWGSTEAFF.

The rearrangement uses TRBV30 and TRBJ1-5, with TRBD1 matching 8 bases. The CDR3 is 14 residues long. Germline CDR1 and CDR2: GTSNPN and SVGIG (reference sequence). After removal of 2 bases from V and 5 bases from J, the junction contained 5 bases not matched to a gene. CDR3 DNA: TGTGCCTGGAGTTGGGAGGACAGGGATCAGCCCCAGCATTTT. Translating it yields CAWSWEDRDQPQHF.

Here the CDR3 reads CAINMGIFTDTQYF. CDR3 DNA sequence: TGTGCCATAAATATGGGGATTTTCACAGATACGCAGTATTTT. V gene TRBV5-4 combines with J gene TRBJ2-3, with D hard to call. The CDR3 has 14 amino acids. Germline CDR1 SGHNT, CDR2 YYREEE (reference sequence). Trimming left V 9 bases short and J 2 bases short, with 16 bases between.

V gene TRBV25-1 combines with J gene TRBJ2-2; D might be TRBD1 or TRBD2, each matching 5 bases. The CDR3 consists of 12 residues. Trimming pared 6 bases from V and 5 bases from J, leaving 7 bases between. Germline CDR1 reads MGHDK; CDR2 reads SYGVNS. CDR3 loop: CASRWGTGELFF. Written as DNA, the CDR3 is TGTGCCAGCAGGTGGGGGACCGGGGAGCTGTTTTTT.

V gene TRBV5-1 combines with J gene TRBJ2-5, with D possibly TRBD2 on 6 matching bases. CDR1 is SGHRS, CDR2 YFSETQ, per germline. V dropped 2 bases and J dropped 2 bases, with 13 bases sitting between them. The length of the CDR3 is 15 residues. This CDR3 reads CASSFHLATQETQYF. The CDR3, as DNA: TGCGCCAGCAGCTTTCACCTAGCGACTCAAGAGACCCAGTACTTC.

J is TRBJ2-7 and V is TRBV7-8; D is perhaps TRBD2 (6 bases). The CDR3 covers 15 residues. CDR1 is SGHVS and CDR2 is FQNEAQ in the germline V gene. The V and J ends lost 4 bases and 0 bases respectively, with 13 bases between them. In DNA form, the CDR3 reads TGTGCCAGCAGCTCCAGACTAGAAGGCTCCTACGAGCAGTACTTC. Its translation is CASSSRLEGSYEQYF.

The J gene is TRBJ2-7, the V gene TRBV28; 13 bases match TRBD2. The germline CDR1 and CDR2 sequences are MDHEN and SYDVKM. The CDR3 spans 18 residues. V trimming: 1 base; J trimming: 3 bases; junction bases outside the gene matches: 9. The CDR3 spells CASSLFLGLAGRYYEQYF. The DNA of the CDR3 is TGTGCCAGCAGTTTATTCTTGGGACTAGCGGGAAGGTACTACGAGCAGTACTTC.

The genes are TRBV9 and TRBJ2-1, with TRBD2 matching 9 bases. The CDR3 extends over 16 amino acids. V was clipped by 2 bases and J by 9 bases; unmatched bases: 12. CDR1 and CDR2 (germline): SGDLS, YYNGEE. As DNA, the CDR3 is TGTGCCAGCAGCGTTAACTTAGCGGGAGTCGGGCTTGAGCAGTTCTTC. It yields the protein CASSVNLAGVGLEQFF.